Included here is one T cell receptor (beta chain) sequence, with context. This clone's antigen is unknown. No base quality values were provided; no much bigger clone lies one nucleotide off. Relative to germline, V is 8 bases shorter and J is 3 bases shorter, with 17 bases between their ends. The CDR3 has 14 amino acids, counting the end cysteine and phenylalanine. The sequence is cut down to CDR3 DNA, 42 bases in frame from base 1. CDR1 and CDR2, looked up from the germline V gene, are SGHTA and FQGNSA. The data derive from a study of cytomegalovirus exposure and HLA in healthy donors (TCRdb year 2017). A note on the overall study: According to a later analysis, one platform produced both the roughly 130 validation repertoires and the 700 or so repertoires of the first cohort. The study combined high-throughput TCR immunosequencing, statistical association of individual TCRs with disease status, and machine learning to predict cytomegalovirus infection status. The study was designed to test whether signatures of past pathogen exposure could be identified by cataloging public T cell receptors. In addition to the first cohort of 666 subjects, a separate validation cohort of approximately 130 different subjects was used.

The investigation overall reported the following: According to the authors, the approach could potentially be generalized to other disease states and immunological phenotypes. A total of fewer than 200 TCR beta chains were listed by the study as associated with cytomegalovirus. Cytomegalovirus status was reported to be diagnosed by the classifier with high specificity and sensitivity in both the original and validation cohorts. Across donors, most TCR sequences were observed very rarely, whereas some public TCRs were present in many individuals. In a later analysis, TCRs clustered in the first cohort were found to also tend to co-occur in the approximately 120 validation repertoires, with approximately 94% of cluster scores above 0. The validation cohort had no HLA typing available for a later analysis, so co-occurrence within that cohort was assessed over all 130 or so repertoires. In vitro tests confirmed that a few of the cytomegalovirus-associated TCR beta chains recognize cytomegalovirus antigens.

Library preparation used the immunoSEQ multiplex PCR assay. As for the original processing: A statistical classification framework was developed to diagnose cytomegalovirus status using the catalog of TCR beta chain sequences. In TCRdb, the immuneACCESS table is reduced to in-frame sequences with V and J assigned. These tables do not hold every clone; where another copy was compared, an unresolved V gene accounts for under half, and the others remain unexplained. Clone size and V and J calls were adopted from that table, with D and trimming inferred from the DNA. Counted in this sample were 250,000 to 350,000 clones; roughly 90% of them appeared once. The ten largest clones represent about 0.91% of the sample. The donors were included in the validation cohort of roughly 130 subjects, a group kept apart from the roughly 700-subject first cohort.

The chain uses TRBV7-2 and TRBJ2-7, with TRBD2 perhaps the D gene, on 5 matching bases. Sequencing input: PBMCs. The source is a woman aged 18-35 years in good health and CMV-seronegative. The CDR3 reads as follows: CASQASWLGYEQYF. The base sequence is TGTGCCAGCCAAGCTAGCTGGCTGGGCTACGAGCAGTACTTC. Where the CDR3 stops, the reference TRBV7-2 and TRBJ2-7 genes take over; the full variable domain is GAGVSQSPSNKVTEKGKDVELRCDPISGHTALYWYRQSLGQGLEFLIYFQGNSAPDKSGLPSDRFSAERTGGSVSTLTIQRTQQEDSAVYLCASQASWLGYEQYFGPGTRLTVT.